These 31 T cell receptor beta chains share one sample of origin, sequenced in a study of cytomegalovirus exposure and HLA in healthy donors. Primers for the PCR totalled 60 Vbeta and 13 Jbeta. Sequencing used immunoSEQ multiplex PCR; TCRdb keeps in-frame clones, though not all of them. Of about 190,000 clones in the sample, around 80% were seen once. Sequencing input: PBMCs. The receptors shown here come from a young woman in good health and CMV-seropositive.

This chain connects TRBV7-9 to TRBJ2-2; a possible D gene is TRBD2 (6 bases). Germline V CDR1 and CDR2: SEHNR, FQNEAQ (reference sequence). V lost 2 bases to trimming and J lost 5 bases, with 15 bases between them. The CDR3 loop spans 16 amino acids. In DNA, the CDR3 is TGTGCCAGCAGCTTAAGGGTAGCAGGGAGGACCGGGGAGCTGTTTTTT. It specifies CASSLRVAGRTGELFF.

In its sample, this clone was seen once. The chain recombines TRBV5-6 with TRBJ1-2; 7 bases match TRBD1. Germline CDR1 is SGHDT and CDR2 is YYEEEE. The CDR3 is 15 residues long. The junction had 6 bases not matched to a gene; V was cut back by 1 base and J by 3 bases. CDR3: CASSLPGQAYYGYTF. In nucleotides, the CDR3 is TGTGCCAGCAGCTTGCCCGGACAGGCTTACTATGGCTACACCTTC.

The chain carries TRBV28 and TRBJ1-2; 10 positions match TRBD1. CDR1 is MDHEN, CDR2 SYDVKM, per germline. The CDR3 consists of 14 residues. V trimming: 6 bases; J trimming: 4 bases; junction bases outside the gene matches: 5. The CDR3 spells CASRGTGVGYGYTF. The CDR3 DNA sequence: TGTGCCAGCAGGGGGACAGGGGTTGGCTATGGCTACACCTTC.

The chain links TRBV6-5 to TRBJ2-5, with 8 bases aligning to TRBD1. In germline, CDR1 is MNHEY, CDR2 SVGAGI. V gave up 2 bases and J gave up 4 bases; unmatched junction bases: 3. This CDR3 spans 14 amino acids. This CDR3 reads CASSYQGAGETQYF. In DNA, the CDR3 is TGTGCCAGCAGTTACCAGGGGGCGGGAGAGACCCAGTACTTC.

The CDR3 sequence is CAWSDRRDWGEKLFF. The CDR3 DNA reads as TGTGCCTGGAGTGACCGGAGGGATTGGGGCGAAAAACTGTTTTTT. The genes are TRBV30 and TRBJ1-4; D may be TRBD1 (5 bases). The V end lost 1 base, the J end lost 8 bases, and 17 bases lay between the germline ends. From germline, CDR1 is GTSNPN and CDR2 SVGIG (reference sequence). This CDR3 has 15 residues.

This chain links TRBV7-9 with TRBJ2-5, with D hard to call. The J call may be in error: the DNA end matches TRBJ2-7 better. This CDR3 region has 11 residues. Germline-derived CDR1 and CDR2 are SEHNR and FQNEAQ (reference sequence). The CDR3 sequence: CASSLRYEQYF. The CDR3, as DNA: TGTGCCAGCAGCTTAAGATACGAGCAGTACTTC.

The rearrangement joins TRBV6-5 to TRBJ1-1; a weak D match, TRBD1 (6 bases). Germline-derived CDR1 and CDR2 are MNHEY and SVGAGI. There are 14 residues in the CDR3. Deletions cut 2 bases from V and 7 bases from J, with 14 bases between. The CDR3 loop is CASSYPGHVGEAFF. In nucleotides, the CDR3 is TGTGCCAGCAGTTACCCGGGACACGTCGGTGAAGCTTTCTTT.

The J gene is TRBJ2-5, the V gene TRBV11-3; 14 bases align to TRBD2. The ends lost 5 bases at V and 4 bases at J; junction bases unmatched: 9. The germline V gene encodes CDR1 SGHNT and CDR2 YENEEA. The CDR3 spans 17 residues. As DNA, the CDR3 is TGTGCCAGCAGCGCAAGACTAGCGGGGGGGCTGGGAGAGACCCAGTACTTC. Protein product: CASSARLAGGLGETQYF.

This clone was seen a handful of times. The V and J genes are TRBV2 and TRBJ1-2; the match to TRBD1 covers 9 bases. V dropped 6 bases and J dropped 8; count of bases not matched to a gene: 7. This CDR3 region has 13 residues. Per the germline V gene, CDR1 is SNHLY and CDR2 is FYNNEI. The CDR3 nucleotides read TGTGCCAGCAGGGGCGGACAGGGGATCGGCTACACCTTC. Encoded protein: CASRGGQGIGYTF.

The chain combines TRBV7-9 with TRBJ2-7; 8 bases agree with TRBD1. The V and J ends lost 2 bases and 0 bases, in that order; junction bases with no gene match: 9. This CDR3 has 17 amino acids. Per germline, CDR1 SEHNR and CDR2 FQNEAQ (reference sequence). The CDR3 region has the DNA TGTGCCAGCAGCTTAACGGGGACAGGTCGAAACTCCTACGAGCAGTACTTC. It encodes CASSLTGTGRNSYEQYF.

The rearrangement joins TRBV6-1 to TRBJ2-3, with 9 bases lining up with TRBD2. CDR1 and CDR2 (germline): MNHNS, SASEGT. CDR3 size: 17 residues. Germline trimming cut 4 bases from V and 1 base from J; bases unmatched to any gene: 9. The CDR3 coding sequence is TGTGCCAGCAGTGGGGGAGCTAGCGGGGTGCGCACAGATACGCAGTATTTT. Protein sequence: CASSGGASGVRTDTQYF.

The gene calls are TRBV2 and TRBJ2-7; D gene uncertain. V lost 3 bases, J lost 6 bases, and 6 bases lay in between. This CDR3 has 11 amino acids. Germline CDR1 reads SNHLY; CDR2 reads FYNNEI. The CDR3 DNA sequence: TGTGCCAGCAGTGATACTCGCGAGCAGTACTTC. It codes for CASSDTREQYF.

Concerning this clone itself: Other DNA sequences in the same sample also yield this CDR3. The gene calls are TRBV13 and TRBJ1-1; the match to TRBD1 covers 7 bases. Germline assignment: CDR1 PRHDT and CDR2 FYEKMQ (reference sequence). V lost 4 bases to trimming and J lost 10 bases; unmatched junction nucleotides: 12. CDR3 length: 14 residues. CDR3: CASSYPSGGRRAFF. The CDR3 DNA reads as TGTGCCAGCAGCTACCCCTCAGGGGGGCGGCGAGCTTTCTTT.

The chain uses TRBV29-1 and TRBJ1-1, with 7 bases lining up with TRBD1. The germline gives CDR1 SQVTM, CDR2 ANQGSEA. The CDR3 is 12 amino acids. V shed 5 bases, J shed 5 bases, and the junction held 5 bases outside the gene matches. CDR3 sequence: CSVSQGETEAFF. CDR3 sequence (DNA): TGCAGCGTTTCGCAGGGGGAGACTGAAGCTTTCTTT.

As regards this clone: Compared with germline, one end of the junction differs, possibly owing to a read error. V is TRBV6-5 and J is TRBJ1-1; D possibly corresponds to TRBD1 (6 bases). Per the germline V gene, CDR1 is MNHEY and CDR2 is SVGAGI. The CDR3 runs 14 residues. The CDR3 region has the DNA TGTGCCAGCAGTTACACTGAGGGGGACACTGAAGCTCTCTTT. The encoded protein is CASSYTEGDTEALF.

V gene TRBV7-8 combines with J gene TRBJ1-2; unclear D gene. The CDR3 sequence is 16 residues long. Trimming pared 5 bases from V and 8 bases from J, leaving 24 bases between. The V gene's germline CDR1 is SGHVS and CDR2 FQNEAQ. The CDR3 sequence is CASSGVLEARREGYTF. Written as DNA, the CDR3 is TGTGCCAGCAGCGGAGTTTTGGAGGCCAGGCGGGAGGGCTACACCTTC.

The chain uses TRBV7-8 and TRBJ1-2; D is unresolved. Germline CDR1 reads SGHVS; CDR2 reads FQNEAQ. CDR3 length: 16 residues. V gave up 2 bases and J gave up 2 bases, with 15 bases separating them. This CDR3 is CASSLIRRLPNYGYTF. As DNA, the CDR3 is TGTGCCAGCAGCTTAATTCGGAGACTGCCGAACTATGGCTACACCTTC.

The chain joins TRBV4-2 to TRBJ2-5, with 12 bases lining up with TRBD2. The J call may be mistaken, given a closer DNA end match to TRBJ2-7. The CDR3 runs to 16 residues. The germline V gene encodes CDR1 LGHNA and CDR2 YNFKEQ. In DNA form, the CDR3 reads TGTGCCAGCAGCCAAGACTGGACTAGCGGGGCCTACGAGCAGTACTTC. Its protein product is CASSQDWTSGAYEQYF.

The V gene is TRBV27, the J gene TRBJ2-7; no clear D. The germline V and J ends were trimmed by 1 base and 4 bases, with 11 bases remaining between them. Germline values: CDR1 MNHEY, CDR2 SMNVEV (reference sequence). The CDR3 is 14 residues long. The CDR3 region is CASSLLQNLYEQYF. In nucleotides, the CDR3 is TGTGCCAGCAGTTTATTGCAGAATTTGTACGAGCAGTACTTC.

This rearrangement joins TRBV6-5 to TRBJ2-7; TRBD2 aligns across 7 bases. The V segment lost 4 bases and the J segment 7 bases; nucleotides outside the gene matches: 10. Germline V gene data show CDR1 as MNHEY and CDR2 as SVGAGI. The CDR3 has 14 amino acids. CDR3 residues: CASSLGGAGWEQYF. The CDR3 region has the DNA TGTGCCAGCAGTTTGGGGGGAGCGGGGTGGGAGCAGTACTTC.

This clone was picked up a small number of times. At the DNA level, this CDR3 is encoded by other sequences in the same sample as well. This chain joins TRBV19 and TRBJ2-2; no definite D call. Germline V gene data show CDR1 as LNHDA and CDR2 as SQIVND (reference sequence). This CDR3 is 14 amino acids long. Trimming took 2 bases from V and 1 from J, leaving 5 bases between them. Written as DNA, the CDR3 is TGTGCCAGTAGTATATCTAGGAACACCGGGGAGCTGTTTTTT. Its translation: CASSISRNTGELFF.

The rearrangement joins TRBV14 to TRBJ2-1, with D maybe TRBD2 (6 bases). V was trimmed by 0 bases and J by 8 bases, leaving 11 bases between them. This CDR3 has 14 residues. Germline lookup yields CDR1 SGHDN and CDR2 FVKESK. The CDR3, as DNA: TGTGCCAGCAGCCAAGAACTAGCCTGGCATGAGCAGTTCTTC. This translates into CASSQELAWHEQFF.

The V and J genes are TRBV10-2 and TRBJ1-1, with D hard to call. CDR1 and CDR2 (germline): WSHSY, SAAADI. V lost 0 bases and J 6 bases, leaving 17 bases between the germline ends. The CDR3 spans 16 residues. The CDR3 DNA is TGCGCCAGCAGTGAGTCGCGGGCGCTCTTGCGACCTGAAGCTTTCTTT. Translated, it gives CASSESRALLRPEAFF.

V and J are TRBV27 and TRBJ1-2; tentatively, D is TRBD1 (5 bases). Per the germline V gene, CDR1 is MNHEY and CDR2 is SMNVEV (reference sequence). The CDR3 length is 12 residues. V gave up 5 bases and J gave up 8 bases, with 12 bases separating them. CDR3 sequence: CASSKAGGGYTF. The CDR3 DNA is TGTGCCAGCAGTAAAGCTGGGGGGGGCTACACCTTC.

CDR3 nucleotides: TGCGCCAGCAGCTGGGACATGGAGACAGATACGCAGTATTTT. This sequence encodes CASSWDMETDTQYF. The chain carries TRBV5-1 and TRBJ2-3; TRBD1 is a possible D gene (6 bases). V lost 3 bases and J lost 3, with 11 bases in between. The CDR3 sequence is 14 residues long. Germline CDR1 reads SGHRS; CDR2 reads YFSETQ.

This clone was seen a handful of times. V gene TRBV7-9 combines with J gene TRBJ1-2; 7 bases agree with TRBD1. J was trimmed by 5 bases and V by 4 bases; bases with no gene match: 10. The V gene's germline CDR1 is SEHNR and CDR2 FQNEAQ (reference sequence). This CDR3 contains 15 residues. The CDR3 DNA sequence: TGTGCCAGCAGCTATCCCACGCAGGGGGAGTATGGCTACACCTTC. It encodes CASSYPTQGEYGYTF.

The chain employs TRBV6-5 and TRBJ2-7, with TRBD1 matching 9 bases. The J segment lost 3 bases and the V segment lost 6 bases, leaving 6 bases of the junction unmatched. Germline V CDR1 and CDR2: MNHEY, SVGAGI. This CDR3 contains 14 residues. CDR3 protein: CASRETGGIYEQYF. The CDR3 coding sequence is TGTGCCAGCAGAGAAACAGGGGGCATCTACGAGCAGTACTTC.

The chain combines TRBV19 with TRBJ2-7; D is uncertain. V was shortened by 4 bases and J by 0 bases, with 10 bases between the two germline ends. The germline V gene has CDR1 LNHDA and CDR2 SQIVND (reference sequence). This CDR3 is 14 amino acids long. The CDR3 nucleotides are TGTGCCAGTAGTAACAGTGGGTCCTCCTACGAGCAGTACTTC. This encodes CASSNSGSSYEQYF. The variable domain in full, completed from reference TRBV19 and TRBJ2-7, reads DGGITQSPKYLFRKEGQNVTLSCEQNLNHDAMYWYRQDPGQGLRLIYYSQIVNDFQKGDIAEGYSVSREKKESFPLTVTSAQKNPTAFYLCASSNSGSSYEQYFGPGTRLTVT.

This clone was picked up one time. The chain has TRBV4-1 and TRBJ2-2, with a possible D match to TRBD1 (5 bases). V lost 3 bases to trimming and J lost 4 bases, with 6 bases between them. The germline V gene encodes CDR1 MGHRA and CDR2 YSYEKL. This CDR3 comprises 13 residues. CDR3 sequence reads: CASSHTGTGELFF. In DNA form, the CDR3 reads TGCGCCAGCAGCCATACAGGCACCGGGGAGCTGTTTTTT.

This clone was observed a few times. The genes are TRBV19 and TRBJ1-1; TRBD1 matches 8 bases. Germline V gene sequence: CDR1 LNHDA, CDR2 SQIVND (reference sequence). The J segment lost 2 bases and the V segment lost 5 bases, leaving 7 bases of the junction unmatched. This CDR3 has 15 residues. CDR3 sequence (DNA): TGTGCCAGTAGTCCGGACGGACAGGGCAACACTGAAGCTTTCTTT. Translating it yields CASSPDGQGNTEAFF.

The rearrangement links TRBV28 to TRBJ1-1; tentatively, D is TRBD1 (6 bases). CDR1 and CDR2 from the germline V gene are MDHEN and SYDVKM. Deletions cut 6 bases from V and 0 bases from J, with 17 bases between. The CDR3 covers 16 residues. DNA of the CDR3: TGTGCCAGCAGCCATGGACAGTTCCATCTGAACACTGAAGCTTTCTTT. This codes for CASSHGQFHLNTEAFF.